These 21 T cell receptor beta chains share one sample of origin, sequenced in a study of blood T cell repertoires in COVID-19. The method was immunoSEQ multiplex PCR; TCRdb's version includes in-frame clones alone and lacks a portion of them. Here the sample spans approximately 100,000 clones, approximately 92% being singletons. Sequencing used peripheral blood. These TCRs come from a woman at least 80 years old with active COVID-19.

This chain uses TRBV11-1 with TRBJ2-3; 8 bases fit TRBD2. Germline V gene data show CDR1 as SGHAT and CDR2 as FQDESV (reference sequence). V gave up 5 bases and J gave up 10 bases; unmatched junction bases: 11. The CDR3 is 14 amino acids. The CDR3 spells CASSPTRSGGPQYF. The CDR3, as DNA: TGTGCCAGCAGCCCGACTAGGAGCGGGGGTCCGCAGTATTTT.

V and J are TRBV18 and TRBJ1-2, with D unresolved. V was trimmed by 6 bases and J by 8 bases, leaving 13 bases between them. This CDR3 has 12 amino acids. Per the germline V gene, CDR1 is KGHSH and CDR2 is LQKENI. This CDR3 reads CASSPRLWGYTF. For the CDR3, the DNA is TGTGCCAGCTCGCCCAGGTTGTGGGGCTACACCTTC.

The chain uses TRBV3-1 (or the pseudogene TRBV3-2) and TRBJ2-7, with no clear D. Germline V gene sequence: CDR1 LGHDT, CDR2 YNNKEL (reference sequence). V was shortened by 8 bases and J by 0 bases, with 17 bases between the two germline ends. This CDR3 has 15 amino acids. The DNA for the CDR3 is TGTGCCAGCCCGGAAACAATTAGGAGCTCCTACGAGCAGTACTTC. This translates into CASPETIRSSYEQYF.

Only one count was recorded for this clone. The CDR3, as DNA: TGTGCCAGCAGTAGGTGGGTTGGGACAAGCATGAACACTGAAGCTTTCTTT. Protein: CASSRWVGTSMNTEAFF. The rearrangement links TRBV27 to TRBJ1-1; D might be TRBD1 (6 bases). The ends were cut back, 5 bases at V and 0 bases at J, with 19 bases in the middle. The CDR3 totals 17 residues. In germline, CDR1 is MNHEY, CDR2 SMNVEV (reference sequence).

This rearrangement joins TRBV18 to TRBJ2-5, with a weak D call TRBD2 (5 bases). CDR1 is KGHSH and CDR2 is LQKENI in the germline V gene. The V end lost 6 bases, the J end lost 3 bases, and 17 bases lay between the germline ends. This CDR3 has 15 amino acids. CDR3 region: CASSLLRGNEETQYF. The CDR3 coding sequence is TGTGCCAGCTCCCTTCTGCGAGGGAACGAAGAGACCCAGTACTTC.

The V call is TRBV6-5, the J call TRBJ2-1; 8 bases line up with TRBD2. With V trimmed by 9 bases and J by 4 bases, 8 bases remained unmatched. Germline loops: CDR1 MNHEY, CDR2 SVGAGI. The CDR3 sequence is 14 residues long. CDR3 in DNA: TGTGCCAGTTCAAGCGGGAGCGCGTACAATGAGCAGTTCTTC. This sequence encodes CASSSGSAYNEQFF.

The chain joins TRBV27 to TRBJ2-1; TRBD2 matches at 9 bases. The CDR3 loop spans 13 amino acids. The V and J ends lost 3 bases and 7 bases, in that order; junction bases with no gene match: 1. Germline V gives CDR1 MNHEY, CDR2 SMNVEV (reference sequence). The CDR3 reads CASSLTSGNEQFF. CDR3 nucleotides: TGTGCCAGCAGTTTGACTAGCGGAAATGAGCAGTTCTTC.

CDR3 in DNA: TGCGCCAGCAGCTTGGGACTAGCGGGAGGCCAAGAGACCCAGTACTTC. Translated: CASSLGLAGGQETQYF. The rearrangement uses TRBV5-1 and TRBJ2-5; TRBD2 matches 13 bases. The CDR3 extends over 16 amino acids. CDR1 and CDR2 from the germline V gene are SGHRS and YFSETQ. The trim removed 0 bases at V and 1 base at J, leaving 0 bases unmatched.

This clone appeared a few times. V is TRBV7-9 and J is TRBJ2-7, with 13 nucleotides matching TRBD2. This CDR3 comprises 17 residues. Per the germline V gene, CDR1 is SEHNR and CDR2 is FQNEAQ (reference sequence). V was clipped by 5 bases and J by 2 bases; unmatched bases: 9. The CDR3 sequence is CASSDIWGLAGTYEQYF. As DNA, the CDR3 is TGTGCCAGCAGCGATATATGGGGACTAGCGGGGACCTACGAGCAGTACTTC.

The chain has TRBV7-3 and TRBJ1-2; possibly TRBD1 for D (5 bases). The CDR3 is 14 residues long. V lost 5 bases and J 8 bases, leaving 18 bases between the germline ends. CDR1 is SGHTA and CDR2 is FQGTGA in the germline V gene. The CDR3 here is CASSPSPGVDGYTF. The CDR3 nucleotides read TGTGCCAGCAGCCCGTCTCCGGGGGTAGACGGCTACACCTTC.

This rearrangement joins TRBV9 to TRBJ1-1; D might be TRBD1 (5 bases). The CDR3 spans 14 residues. CDR1 is SGDLS, CDR2 YYNGEE, per germline. V lost 4 bases, J lost 3 bases, and 13 bases lay in between. CDR3 amino acids: CASSYQGSDTEAFF. The CDR3 bases are TGTGCCAGCAGCTATCAGGGATCGGACACTGAAGCTTTCTTT.

J is TRBJ2-1 and V is TRBV5-8; 7 bases map to TRBD2. The CDR3 totals 18 residues. Germline V lookup: CDR1 SGHTS, CDR2 YDEGEE. V shed 2 bases and J 0 bases; nucleotides not matched to a gene: 11. CDR3 sequence (DNA): TGTGCCAGCAGCTTTGTTTCTAGCGGATCGAGCTCCTACAATGAGCAGTTCTTC. Encoded protein: CASSFVSSGSSSYNEQFF.

The chain employs TRBV5-6 and TRBJ2-5; TRBD1 matches 8 bases. The CDR3 is made up of 13 amino acids. CDR1 is SGHDT and CDR2 is YYEEEE in the germline V gene. V shed 4 bases, J shed 5 bases, and the junction held 4 bases outside the gene matches. The CDR3 loop reads CASSRTGWETQYF. CDR3 sequence (DNA): TGTGCCAGCAGCCGGACAGGGTGGGAGACCCAGTACTTC.

The chain combines TRBV6-2 or TRBV6-3 with TRBJ2-7, with 11 bases identical to TRBD2. Germline trimming cut 2 bases from V and 1 base from J; bases unmatched to any gene: 4. The germline gives CDR1 MNHEY, CDR2 SVGEGT. There are 16 residues in the CDR3. The DNA for the CDR3 is TGTGCCAGCAGTTACCCTAGCGGGAGGCTTTCCTACGAGCAGTACTTC. Protein product: CASSYPSGRLSYEQYF.

The count of this clone is one. V usage is TRBV28 and J usage is TRBJ1-1; TRBD1 aligns across 8 bases. The CDR3 covers 15 residues. Per germline, CDR1 MDHEN and CDR2 SYDVKM. With 3 bases clipped from V and 6 bases from J, the junction kept 9 bases outside the gene matches. The CDR3 spells CASSLIGQGVSEAFF. The CDR3 nucleotides are TGTGCCAGCAGTTTGATTGGACAGGGAGTGTCTGAAGCTTTCTTT.

This rearrangement joins TRBV2 to TRBJ2-1; D may be TRBD2 (5 bases). The CDR3 contains 14 residues. Germline loops: CDR1 SNHLY, CDR2 FYNNEI. The germline V and J ends were trimmed by 6 bases and 9 bases, with 18 bases remaining between them. The CDR3 DNA is TGTGCCAGCAGCGTTAATAGAAACCGGGGTGAGCAGTTCTTC. Protein product: CASSVNRNRGEQFF.

The V and J genes are TRBV3-1 (or the pseudogene TRBV3-2) and TRBJ2-4; perhaps TRBD2 as D (5 bases). V lost 9 bases and J lost 3, with 15 bases in between. Germline-derived CDR1 and CDR2 are LGHDT and YNNKEL (reference sequence). The CDR3 length is 14 residues. As DNA, the CDR3 is TGTGCCAGGGAGGTGGGTAAGGGCAAAAACATTCAGTACTTC. Translated: CAREVGKGKNIQYF.

This clone was recorded once. V and J are TRBV28 and TRBJ2-1, with D possibly matching TRBD2 (6 bases). The CDR3 sequence is 15 residues long. V dropped 2 bases and J dropped 4 bases, with 12 bases sitting between them. CDR1 is MDHEN and CDR2 is SYDVKM in the germline V gene. The CDR3 loop is CASSLDAGPYNEQFF. The CDR3 region has the DNA TGTGCCAGCAGTTTAGATGCGGGGCCTTACAATGAGCAGTTCTTC.

The V and J genes are TRBV10-3 and TRBJ2-7, with D perhaps matching TRBD1 (6 bases). Germline V gene sequence: CDR1 ENHRY, CDR2 SYGVKD. Trimming left V 6 bases short and J 0 bases short, with 12 bases between. CDR3 length equals 14 residues. The CDR3 here is CAISRDMSSYEQYF. The CDR3 DNA reads as TGTGCCATCAGCCGGGACATGAGCTCCTACGAGCAGTACTTC.

The chain carries TRBV3-1 (or the pseudogene TRBV3-2) and TRBJ2-5; D is possibly TRBD2 (7 bases). This CDR3 region has 14 residues. Germline V CDR1 and CDR2: LGHDT, YNNKEL (reference sequence). Trimming took 2 bases from V and 5 from J, leaving 12 bases between them. CDR3 sequence: CASSQQGRGETQYF. The CDR3 DNA reads TGTGCCAGCAGCCAACAGGGGCGGGGGGAGACCCAGTACTTC.

This chain connects TRBV5-6 to TRBJ2-5; 12 bases agree with TRBD1. The junction had 5 bases not matched to a gene; V was cut back by 4 bases and J by 4 bases. CDR1 and CDR2 from the germline V gene are SGHDT and YYEEEE. This CDR3 has 15 residues. DNA for the CDR3: TGTGCCAGCAGCCGTGGGACAGGGGGCGGAGAGACCCAGTACTTC. The encoded protein is CASSRGTGGGETQYF.